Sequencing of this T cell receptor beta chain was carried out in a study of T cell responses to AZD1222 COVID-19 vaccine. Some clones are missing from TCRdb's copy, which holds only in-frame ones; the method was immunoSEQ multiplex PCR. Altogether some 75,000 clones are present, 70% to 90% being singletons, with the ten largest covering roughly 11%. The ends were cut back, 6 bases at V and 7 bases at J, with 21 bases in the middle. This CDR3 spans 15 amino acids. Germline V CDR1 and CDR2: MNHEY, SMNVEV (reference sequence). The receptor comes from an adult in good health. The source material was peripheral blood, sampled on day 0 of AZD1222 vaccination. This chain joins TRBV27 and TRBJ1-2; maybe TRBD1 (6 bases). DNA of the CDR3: TGTGCCAGCAGCCGTCGGGGGGGGGCGCTTTTTGGCTACACCTTC. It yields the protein CASSRRGGALFGYTF.